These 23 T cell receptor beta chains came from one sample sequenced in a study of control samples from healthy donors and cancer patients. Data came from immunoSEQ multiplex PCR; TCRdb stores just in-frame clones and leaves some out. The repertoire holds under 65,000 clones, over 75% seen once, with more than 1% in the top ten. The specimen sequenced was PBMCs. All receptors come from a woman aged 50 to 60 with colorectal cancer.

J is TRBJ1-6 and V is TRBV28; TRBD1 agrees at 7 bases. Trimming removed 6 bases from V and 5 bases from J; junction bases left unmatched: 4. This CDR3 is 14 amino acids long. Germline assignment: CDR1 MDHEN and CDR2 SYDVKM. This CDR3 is CASRLDRDNSPLHF. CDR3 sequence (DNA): TGTGCCAGCAGACTCGACAGGGATAATTCACCCCTCCACTTT.

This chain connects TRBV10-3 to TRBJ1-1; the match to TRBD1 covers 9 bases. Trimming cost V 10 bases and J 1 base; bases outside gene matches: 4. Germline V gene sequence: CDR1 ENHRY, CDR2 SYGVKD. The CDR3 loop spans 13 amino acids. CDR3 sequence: CATQQGANTEAFF. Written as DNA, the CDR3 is TGTGCCACCCAACAGGGGGCGAACACTGAAGCTTTCTTT.

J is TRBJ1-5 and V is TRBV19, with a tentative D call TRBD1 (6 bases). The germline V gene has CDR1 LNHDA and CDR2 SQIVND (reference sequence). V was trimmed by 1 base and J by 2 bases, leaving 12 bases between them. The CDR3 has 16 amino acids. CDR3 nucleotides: TGTGCCAGTAGTATAGCCGGGGGCCCTGGCAATCAGCCCCAGCATTTT. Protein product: CASSIAGGPGNQPQHF.

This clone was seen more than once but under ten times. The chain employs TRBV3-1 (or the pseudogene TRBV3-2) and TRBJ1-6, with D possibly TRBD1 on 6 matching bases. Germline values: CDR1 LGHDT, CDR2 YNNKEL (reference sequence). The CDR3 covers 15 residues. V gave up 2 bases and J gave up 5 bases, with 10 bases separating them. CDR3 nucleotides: TGTGCCAGCAGCCAATCAGGACAGAATAATTCACCCCTCCACTTT. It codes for CASSQSGQNNSPLHF.

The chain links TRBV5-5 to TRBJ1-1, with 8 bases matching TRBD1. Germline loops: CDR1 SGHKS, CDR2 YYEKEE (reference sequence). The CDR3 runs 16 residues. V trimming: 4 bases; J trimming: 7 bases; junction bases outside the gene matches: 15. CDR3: CASSPRPTGGGNEAFF. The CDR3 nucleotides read TGTGCCAGCAGCCCGAGGCCCACAGGGGGAGGCAATGAAGCTTTCTTT. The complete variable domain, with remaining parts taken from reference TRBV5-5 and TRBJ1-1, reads DAGVTQSPTHLIKTRGQQVTLRCSPISGHKSVSWYQQVLGQGPQFIFQYYEKEERGRGNFPDRFSARQFPNYSSELNVNALLLGDSALYLCASSPRPTGGGNEAFFGQGTRLTVV.

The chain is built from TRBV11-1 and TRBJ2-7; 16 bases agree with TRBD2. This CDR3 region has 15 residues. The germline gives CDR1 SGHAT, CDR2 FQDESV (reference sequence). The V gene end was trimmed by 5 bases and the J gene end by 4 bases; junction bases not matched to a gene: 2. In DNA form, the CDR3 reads TGTGCCAGCAGCAAGGGACTAGCGGGAGGGTACGAGCAGTACTTC. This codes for CASSKGLAGGYEQYF.

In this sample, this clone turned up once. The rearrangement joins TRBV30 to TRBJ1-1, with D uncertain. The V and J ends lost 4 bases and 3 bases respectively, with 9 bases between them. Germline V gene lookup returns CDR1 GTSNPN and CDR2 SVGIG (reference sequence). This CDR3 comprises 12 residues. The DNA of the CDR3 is TGTGCCTGGACGAGGGCTGACACTGAAGCTTTCTTT. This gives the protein CAWTRADTEAFF. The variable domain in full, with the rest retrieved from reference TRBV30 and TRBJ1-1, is SQTIHQWPATLVQPVGSPLSLECTVEGTSNPNLYWYRQAAGRGLQLLFYSVGIGQISSEVPQNLSASRPQDRQFILSSKKLLLSDSGFYLCAWTRADTEAFFGQGTRLTVV.

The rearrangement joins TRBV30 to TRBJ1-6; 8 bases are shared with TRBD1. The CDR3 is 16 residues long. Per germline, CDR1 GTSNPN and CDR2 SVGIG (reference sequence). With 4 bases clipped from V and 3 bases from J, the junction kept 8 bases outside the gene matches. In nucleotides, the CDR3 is TGTGCCTGGAAGCTCACAGGGGGTAGCTATAATTCACCCCTCCACTTT. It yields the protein CAWKLTGGSYNSPLHF.

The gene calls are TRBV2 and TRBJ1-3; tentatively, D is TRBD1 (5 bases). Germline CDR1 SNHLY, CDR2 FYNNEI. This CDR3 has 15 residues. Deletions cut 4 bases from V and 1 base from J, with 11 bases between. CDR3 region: CASSGERTSGNTIYF. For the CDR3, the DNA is TGTGCCAGCAGTGGCGAGCGGACATCTGGAAACACCATATATTTT.

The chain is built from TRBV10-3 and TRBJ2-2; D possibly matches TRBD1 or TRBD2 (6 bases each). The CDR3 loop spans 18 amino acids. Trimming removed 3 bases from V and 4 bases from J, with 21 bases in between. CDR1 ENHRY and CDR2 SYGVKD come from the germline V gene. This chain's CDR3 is CAISEKRTVGGRTGELFF. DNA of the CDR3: TGTGCCATCAGTGAAAAACGTACAGTTGGGGGGCGCACCGGGGAGCTGTTTTTT.

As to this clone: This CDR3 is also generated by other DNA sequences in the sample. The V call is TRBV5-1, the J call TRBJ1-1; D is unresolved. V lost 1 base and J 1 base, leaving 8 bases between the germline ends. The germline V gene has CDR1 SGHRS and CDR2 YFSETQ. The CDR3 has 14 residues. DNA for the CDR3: TGCGCCAGCAGCTTGTCCTCGGGGAACACTGAAGCTTTCTTT. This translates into CASSLSSGNTEAFF.

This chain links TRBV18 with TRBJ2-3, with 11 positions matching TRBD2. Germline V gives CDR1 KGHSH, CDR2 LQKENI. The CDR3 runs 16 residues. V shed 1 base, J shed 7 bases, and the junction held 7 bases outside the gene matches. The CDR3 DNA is TGTGCCAGCTCACCACTAGCGGGAGGGATGTCGAATACGCAGTATTTT. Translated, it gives CASSPLAGGMSNTQYF.

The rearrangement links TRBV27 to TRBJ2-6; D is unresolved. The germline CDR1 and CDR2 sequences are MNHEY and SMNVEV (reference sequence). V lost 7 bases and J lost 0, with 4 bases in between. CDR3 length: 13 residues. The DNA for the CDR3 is TGTGCCAGCACTTCCTCTGGGGCCAACGTCCTGACTTTC. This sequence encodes CASTSSGANVLTF.

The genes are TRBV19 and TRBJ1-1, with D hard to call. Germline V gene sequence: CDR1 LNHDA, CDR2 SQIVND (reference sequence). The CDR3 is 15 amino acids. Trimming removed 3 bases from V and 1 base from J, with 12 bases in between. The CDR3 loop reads CASSIRRPRNTEAFF. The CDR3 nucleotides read TGTGCCAGTAGTATTCGAAGGCCTAGGAACACTGAAGCTTTCTTT. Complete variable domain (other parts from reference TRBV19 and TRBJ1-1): DGGITQSPKYLFRKEGQNVTLSCEQNLNHDAMYWYRQDPGQGLRLIYYSQIVNDFQKGDIAEGYSVSREKKESFPLTVTSAQKNPTAFYLCASSIRRPRNTEAFFGQGTRLTVV.

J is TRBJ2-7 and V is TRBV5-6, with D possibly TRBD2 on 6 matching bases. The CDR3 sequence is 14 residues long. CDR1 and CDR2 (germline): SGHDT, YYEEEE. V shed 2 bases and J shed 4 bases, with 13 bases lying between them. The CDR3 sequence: CASSFGVRGYEQYF. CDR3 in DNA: TGTGCCAGCAGCTTTGGGGTCCGGGGGTACGAGCAGTACTTC.

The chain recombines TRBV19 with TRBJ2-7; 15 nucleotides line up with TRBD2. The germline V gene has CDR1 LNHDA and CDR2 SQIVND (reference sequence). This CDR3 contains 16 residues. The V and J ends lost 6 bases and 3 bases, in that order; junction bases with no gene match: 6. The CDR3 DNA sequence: TGTGCCAGTAGCAGGACTAGCGGGGGGGCCTTCTACGAGCAGTACTTC. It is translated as CASSRTSGGAFYEQYF.

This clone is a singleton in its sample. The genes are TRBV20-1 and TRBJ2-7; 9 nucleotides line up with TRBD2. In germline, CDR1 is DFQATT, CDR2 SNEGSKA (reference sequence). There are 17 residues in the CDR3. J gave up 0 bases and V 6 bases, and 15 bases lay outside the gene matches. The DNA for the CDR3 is TGCAGTGCCAGTTGGGACAGTCGAGCGGGGGGCTCCTACGAGCAGTACTTC. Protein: CSASWDSRAGGSYEQYF.

The CDR3 loop reads CSVAGGELQETQYF. Written as DNA, the CDR3 is TGCAGCGTTGCAGGTGGAGAGCTCCAAGAGACCCAGTACTTC. This rearrangement joins TRBV29-1 to TRBJ2-5; D gene uncertain. This CDR3 has 14 amino acids. Germline-derived CDR1 and CDR2 are SQVTM and ANQGSEA. The ends were cut back, 4 bases at V and 1 base at J, with 13 bases in the middle.

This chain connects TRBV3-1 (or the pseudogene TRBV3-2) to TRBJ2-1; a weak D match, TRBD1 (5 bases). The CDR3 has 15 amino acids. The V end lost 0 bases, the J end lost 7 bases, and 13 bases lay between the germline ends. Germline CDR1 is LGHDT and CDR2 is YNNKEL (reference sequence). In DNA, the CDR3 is TGTGCCAGCAGCCAAGATTATGCAGGGCGGAATGAGCAGTTCTTC. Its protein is CASSQDYAGRNEQFF.

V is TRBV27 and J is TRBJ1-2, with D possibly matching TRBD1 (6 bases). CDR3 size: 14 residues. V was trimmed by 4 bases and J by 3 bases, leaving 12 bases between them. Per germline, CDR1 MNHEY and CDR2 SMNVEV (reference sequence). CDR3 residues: CASSSTGNHYGYTF. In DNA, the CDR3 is TGTGCCAGCAGTTCAACAGGGAACCACTATGGCTACACCTTC.

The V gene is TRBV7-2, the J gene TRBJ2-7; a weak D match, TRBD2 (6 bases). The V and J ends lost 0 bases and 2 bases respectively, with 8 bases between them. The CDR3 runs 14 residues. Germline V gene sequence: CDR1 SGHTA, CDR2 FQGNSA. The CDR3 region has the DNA TGTGCCAGCAGCTTAGCCGGCGGGGCCTACGAGCAGTACTTC. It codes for CASSLAGGAYEQYF.

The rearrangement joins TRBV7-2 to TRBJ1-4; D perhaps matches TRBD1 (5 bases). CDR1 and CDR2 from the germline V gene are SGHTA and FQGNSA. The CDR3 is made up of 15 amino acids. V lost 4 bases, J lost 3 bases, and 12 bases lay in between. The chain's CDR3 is CASSSTPGANEKLFF. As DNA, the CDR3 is TGTGCCAGCAGCTCAACGCCGGGGGCTAATGAAAAACTGTTTTTT.

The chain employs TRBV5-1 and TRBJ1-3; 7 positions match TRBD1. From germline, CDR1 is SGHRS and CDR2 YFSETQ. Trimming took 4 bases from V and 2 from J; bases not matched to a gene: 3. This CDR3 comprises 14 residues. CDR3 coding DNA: TGCGCCAGCAGCAGCGGGACAGCTGGAAACACCATATATTTT. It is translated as CASSSGTAGNTIYF.